This T cell receptor beta chain was profiled in a study of T cells after yellow fever vaccination. Study-level background: Low-cell-number fractions underwent preparation using SMART-Seq v4 Ultra Low Input.

The sample holds a few counts of this clonotype. Antigen unknown. The CDR3 is 15 residues long. Germline-derived CDR1 and CDR2 are SGHDT and YYEEEE. V was clipped by 1 base and J by 12 bases, with 17 bases between them. One entry per CDR3 protein, called by TCRdb with MiXCR from the 5' RACE reads. Of 60,000 or so distinct CDR3 sequences listed, approximately 6.5% were seen once; the top ten hold roughly 40%. The study, taken as a whole, reports: Clonotypes found in both CD4 and CD8 compartments made up a small share. In FACS-sorted repertoires, abundant clonotypes from the bulk population could appear as contaminants. Post-booster repertoires again held most primary-vaccination clones (about 96% CD4, around 90% CD8).

Here the sequenced sample was CD8+ T cells sorted from PBMCs, taken on the day of the first yellow fever vaccination. The TCR was taken from a man aged 18 to 29 who received the YFV17D yellow fever vaccine. The chain combines TRBV5-6 with TRBJ1-6, with no clear D. The CDR3 coding sequence is TGTGCCAGCAGCTTGAGGTCAGACCCCTTAGGACCCCTCCACTTT. Translating gives CASSLRSDPLGPLHF. Based on the CDR3 plus reference TRBV5-6 and TRBJ1-6, the full variable domain is DAGVTQSPTHLIKTRGQQVTLRCSPKSGHDTVSWYQQALGQGPQFIFQYYEEEERQRGNFPDRFSGHQFPNYSSELNVNALLLGDSALYLCASSLRSDPLGPLHFGNGTRLTVT.